This TCR beta chain was captured in a study of blood T cells in healthy people across ages. General study findings and limits: Investigators treated diversity estimates from one million T cells as underestimates.

A second PCR, run for roughly 7 to 12 cycles, used a sample-barcoded 5' primer plus a J-beta primer mix. Unique molecular identifiers of 12 random nucleotides labeled each cDNA. TCRdb used MiXCR to reprocess the 5' RACE reads, holding one entry per CDR3 protein. The sample has over 1,500,000 distinct CDR3 sequences; about 39% are singletons. Concerning this clonotype itself: Its matching antigen is unknown. The junction shows a germline mismatch at one end, possibly a read error.

Investigators took about 9.2 milliliters of peripheral blood from every donor. The CDR3 totals 17 residues. The germline V gene has CDR1 SGHTA and CDR2 FQGTGA. Sequenced input: blood. The clonotype originates from a human donor in good health. The chain joins TRBV7-3 to TRBJ1-3; tentative D call: TRBD1 (5 bases). CDR3 region: CASSLTPATASGNTRYF. For the CDR3, the DNA is TGTGCCAGCAGCTTAACTCCTGCGACAGCCTCTGGAAACACCAGATATTTT.